The 11 T cell receptor beta chains in this list originate from one sample, sequenced in a study of cytomegalovirus exposure and HLA in healthy donors. Both 60 Vbeta primers and 13 Jbeta primers went into the PCR. The table came from immunoSEQ multiplex PCR; TCRdb's copy has only in-frame clones and leaves some out. The data show 120,000 or so clones, roughly 85% seen once. The material sequenced was PBMCs. The origin of the receptors is a woman aged 35 to 49 in good health and CMV-seropositive.

This sequence joins TRBV5-4 and TRBJ1-1; D is unresolved. This CDR3 has 14 amino acids. V was cut by 2 bases and J by 6 bases, with 14 bases left in between. Per germline, CDR1 SGHNT and CDR2 YYREEE (reference sequence). The CDR3 loop reads CASSLRAGSPEAFF. CDR3 nucleotide sequence: TGTGCCAGCAGCTTAAGGGCCGGGAGTCCTGAAGCTTTCTTT.

The rearrangement uses TRBV30 and TRBJ2-7; TRBD2 matches 14 bases. The CDR3 consists of 12 residues. Germline CDR1 GTSNPN, CDR2 SVGIG (reference sequence). J was trimmed by 12 bases and V by 1 base; bases with no gene match: 2. The CDR3 is CAWSGLAGGMYF. Here the CDR3 DNA reads TGTGCCTGGAGTGGACTAGCGGGAGGGATGTACTTC.

This clone was detected only once. The chain is built from TRBV5-1 and TRBJ2-5, with 11 nucleotides matching TRBD1. Germline trimming cut 0 bases from V and 4 bases from J; bases unmatched to any gene: 2. The CDR3 has 15 amino acids. CDR1 is SGHRS, CDR2 YFSETQ, per germline. The CDR3 sequence is CASSLGGTGGETQYF. The CDR3, as DNA: TGCGCCAGCAGCTTGGGGGGGACAGGGGGAGAGACCCAGTACTTC.

This clone was observed a single time. The rearrangement links TRBV5-4 to TRBJ1-3; possible D gene TRBD1, 5 bases. Trimming shortened V by 2 bases and J by 7 bases, and 16 bases separated the two germline ends. The length of the CDR3 is 15 residues. Germline CDR1 SGHNT, CDR2 YYREEE (reference sequence). The CDR3 reads CASSFEGLRGNTIYF. As DNA, the CDR3 is TGTGCCAGCAGCTTTGAGGGCCTTCGGGGGAACACCATATATTTT.

This clone was detected only once. This chain joins TRBV7-3 and TRBJ2-1; TRBD2 matches at 8 bases. CDR3 length: 17 residues. Losses at the gene ends were 2 bases for V and 6 bases for J; bases not matched to a gene: 12. Germline values: CDR1 SGHTA, CDR2 FQGTGA. The CDR3 spells CASSLGSGSGILNEQFF. In DNA, the CDR3 is TGTGCCAGCAGCTTAGGGTCGGGTAGCGGGATTCTCAATGAGCAGTTCTTC. Supplemented by reference TRBV7-3 and TRBJ2-1, the full variable domain reads GAGVSQTPSNKVTEKGKYVELRCDPISGHTALYWYRQSLGQGPEFLIYFQGTGAADDSGLPNDRFFAVRPEGSVSTLKIQRTERGDSAVYLCASSLGSGSGILNEQFFGPGTRLTVL.

The V call is TRBV11-2, the J call TRBJ1-1; D is perhaps TRBD1 (6 bases). Looked up from germline, CDR1 is SGHAT and CDR2 is FQNNGV. The CDR3 extends over 11 amino acids. This CDR3 is CASLGGTEAFF. The CDR3 DNA sequence: TGTGCGAGCCTAGGGGGCACTGAAGCTTTCTTT.

A few counts support this clone. The V gene is TRBV15, the J gene TRBJ1-2, with a weak D call TRBD1 (5 bases). The CDR3 sequence is 16 residues long. Germline CDR1 and CDR2: LNHNV and YYDKDF (reference sequence). The V gene lost 6 bases and the J gene lost 4 bases, with 21 bases spanning the gap. The CDR3 loop is CATRSSPEGAGYGYTF. The CDR3, as DNA: TGTGCCACCAGAAGTTCTCCTGAAGGGGCAGGCTATGGCTACACCTTC.

This clone was observed a few times. Sequence at one end of the junction differs from germline and may be a read error. The chain joins TRBV28 to TRBJ1-4, with TRBD1 matching over 7 bases. The CDR3 totals 15 residues. Germline V gene lookup returns CDR1 MDHEN and CDR2 SYDVKM. The CDR3 nucleotides read TGTGCCAGCAGTGAATCGGCAGGGGGACCAGAAAACCTGTTTTTT. Translated, it gives CASSESAGGPENLFF.

The chain links TRBV27 to TRBJ1-1; 7 nucleotides agree with TRBD1. J gave up 1 base and V 6 bases, and 5 bases lay outside the gene matches. The CDR3 has 14 amino acids. Germline values: CDR1 MNHEY, CDR2 SMNVEV (reference sequence). CDR3: CASRRGQWNTEAFF. CDR3 nucleotide sequence: TGTGCCAGCAGGAGGGGGCAGTGGAACACTGAAGCTTTCTTT.

The chain couples TRBV30 to TRBJ1-2, with D possibly matching TRBD1 (6 bases). Germline V CDR1 and CDR2: GTSNPN, SVGIG (reference sequence). This CDR3 region has 16 residues. CDR3 nucleotide sequence: TGTGCTTGGCTCCGGTCAGGGGTGGACCTAGACTATGGCTACACCTTC. Its protein is CAWLRSGVDLDYGYTF.

The chain employs TRBV13 and TRBJ2-7, with TRBD1 identical over 9 bases. V gave up 5 bases and J gave up 5 bases; unmatched junction bases: 10. There are 15 residues in the CDR3. Germline V CDR1 and CDR2: PRHDT, FYEKMQ (reference sequence). For the CDR3, the DNA is TGTGCCAGCAGCCCCCGGGACAGGGAGGTCCACGAGCAGTACTTC. It is translated as CASSPRDREVHEQYF.